One sample yielded the 10 T cell receptor beta chains listed below, sequenced in a study of T cell responses to AZD1222 COVID-19 vaccine (dated by TCRdb to about 2021). The sample's time point label, decoded: baseline before first vaccination. To prepare the library, the immunoSEQ multiplex PCR assay was applied. TCRdb stores this immuneACCESS table with in-frame sequences only. Part of the clones is absent; in the studies checked, under half of the shortfall reflects unresolved V genes, and no reason is known for the rest. The sample includes around 140,000 clones, with 92% observed a single time. Less than 4.5% of the sample is in the top ten clones. The specimen was peripheral blood, collected on day 0 of AZD1222 vaccination. These receptors were obtained from an adult in good health.

The CDR3 spells CASSGGGAGDTQYF. The CDR3 region has the DNA TGCGCCAGCAGCGGCGGTGGAGCCGGAGATACGCAGTATTTT. This chain links TRBV5-1 with TRBJ2-3; no clear D. Trimming pared 4 bases from V and 5 bases from J, leaving 14 bases between. CDR3 size: 14 residues. Germline CDR1 is SGHRS and CDR2 is YFSETQ.

The genes are TRBV6-5 and TRBJ2-4, with 8 bases lining up with TRBD1. J was trimmed by 9 bases and V by 5 bases; bases with no gene match: 6. The CDR3 sequence is 13 residues long. CDR1 MNHEY and CDR2 SVGAGI come from the germline V gene. The CDR3 nucleotides are TGTGCCAGCAGTCTAGTTACAGGGGGCATTCAGTACTTC. Translation gives CASSLVTGGIQYF.

The V and J genes are TRBV6-5 and TRBJ1-2, with TRBD1 identical over 7 bases. V was pared by 6 bases and J by 8 bases, with 6 bases of the junction left unmatched. CDR1 is MNHEY, CDR2 SVGAGI, per germline. The CDR3 has 12 amino acids. The CDR3 here is CASSRRGRGYTF. DNA of the CDR3: TGTGCCAGCAGCCGAAGGGGGCGCGGCTACACCTTC.

The genes are TRBV4-3 and TRBJ1-6; D is perhaps TRBD1 (6 bases). The V end lost 2 bases, the J end lost 13 bases, and 27 bases lay between the germline ends. The CDR3 has 18 amino acids. Germline V CDR1 and CDR2: LGHNA, YSLEER. In nucleotides, the CDR3 is TGCGCCAGCAGCCAACGGGGGCCCTGGGACGGACCTATTCGCCCCCTCCACTTT. This codes for CASSQRGPWDGPIRPLHF.

This clone was seen a single time. The rearrangement links TRBV12-3 or TRBV12-4 to TRBJ2-7; D call uncertain. The CDR3 consists of 13 residues. Trimming removed 5 bases at V and 3 bases at J, with 11 bases between. The CDR3 DNA reads as TGTGCCAGCAGTCCCATTCCAGACTACGAGCAGTACTTC. This sequence encodes CASSPIPDYEQYF.

V is TRBV28 and J is TRBJ2-1; 9 positions match TRBD2. CDR1 is MDHEN, CDR2 SYDVKM, per germline. CDR3 length equals 15 residues. The V gene end was trimmed by 6 bases and the J gene end by 1 base; junction bases not matched to a gene: 4. This chain's CDR3 is CASRDSGGSYNEQFF. The DNA for the CDR3 is TGTGCCAGCAGGGATAGCGGGGGTTCCTACAATGAGCAGTTCTTC.

J is TRBJ2-7 and V is TRBV6-5; D remains ambiguous. The germline V gene encodes CDR1 MNHEY and CDR2 SVGAGI. The CDR3 sequence is 15 residues long. Between the trimmed V and J ends, which lost 6 bases and 1 base, there was a span of 16 bases. This CDR3 reads CASSLTSGQSYEQYF. The CDR3 DNA sequence: TGTGCCAGCAGCCTCACCAGTGGGCAGTCCTACGAGCAGTACTTC.

The rearrangement joins TRBV30 to TRBJ1-2; 7 bases map to TRBD1. J lost 7 bases, V lost 3 bases, and 11 bases had no gene match. Germline-derived CDR1 and CDR2 are GTSNPN and SVGIG (reference sequence). The CDR3 runs 14 residues. The CDR3 nucleotides read TGTGCCTGGAGCCGGACAGGAGGTCGTATTGGCTACACCTTC. It is translated as CAWSRTGGRIGYTF.

V and J are TRBV5-1 and TRBJ2-3, with D unresolved. Germline V gene sequence: CDR1 SGHRS, CDR2 YFSETQ. The CDR3 has 14 residues. Deletions cut 5 bases from V and 0 bases from J, with 10 bases between. The DNA of the CDR3 is TGCGCCAGCAGACGGGTATCAAGCACAGATACGCAGTATTTT. As protein: CASRRVSSTDTQYF.

The gene calls are TRBV19 and TRBJ2-7; D gene ambiguous. CDR3 length equals 14 residues. Germline lookup yields CDR1 LNHDA and CDR2 SQIVND (reference sequence). Trimming took 4 bases from V and 2 from J, leaving 12 bases between them. The CDR3 DNA is TGTGCCAGTAGTAGGGCAGGCAGCACCTACGAGCAGTACTTC. Translated, it gives CASSRAGSTYEQYF.